Detailed here is one T cell receptor (beta chain). Trimming took off 5 bases at V and 8 bases at J, with 14 bases between the two ends. The CDR3 length is 13 residues. CDR1 and CDR2 (germline): SGHTA, FQGNSA. This specimen belongs to a study of cytomegalovirus exposure and HLA in healthy donors. The PCR was carried out with 60 Vbeta primers and 13 Jbeta primers. Generated by immunoSEQ multiplex PCR, the TCRdb table keeps only in-frame clones and is missing some. Of 120,000 to 150,000 clones listed, around 85% were seen once; the top ten hold 1.2%. The V call is TRBV7-2, the J call TRBJ2-3, with D possibly being TRBD2 (6 bases). The sequenced sample was PBMCs. This receptor was obtained from a female donor in good health and CMV-seronegative. CDR3 nucleotide sequence: TGTGCCAGCAGCCCCGGAGGGAGCCCTACGCAGTATTTT. Its translation: CASSPGGSPTQYF.